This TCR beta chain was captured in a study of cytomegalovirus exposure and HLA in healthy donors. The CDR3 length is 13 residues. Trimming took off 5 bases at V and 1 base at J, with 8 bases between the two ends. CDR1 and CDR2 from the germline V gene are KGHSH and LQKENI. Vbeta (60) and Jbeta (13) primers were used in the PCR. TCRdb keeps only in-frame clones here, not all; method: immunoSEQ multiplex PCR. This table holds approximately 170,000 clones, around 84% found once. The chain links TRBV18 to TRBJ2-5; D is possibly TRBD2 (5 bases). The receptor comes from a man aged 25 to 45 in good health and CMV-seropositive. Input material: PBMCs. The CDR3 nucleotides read TGTGCCAGCTCAGAGGGCATCCAAGAGACCCAGTACTTC. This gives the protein CASSEGIQETQYF.